This entry concerns a single T cell receptor beta chain. V lost 6 bases, J lost 0 bases, and 7 bases lay in between. The germline V gene encodes CDR1 LGHNA and CDR2 YNFKEQ. This CDR3 is built from 13 residues. Here immunoSEQ multiplex PCR was the method, and the copy in TCRdb shows in-frame clones only, minus some. The sample has roughly 72,000 clones; approximately 91% are singletons. The entry originates in a study of technical replicates of blood from a handful of donors. The sequencing sample was made of T cells isolated from PBMCs. This TCR was sampled from a human donor in good health. The V call is TRBV4-2, the J call TRBJ2-3; D is unclear. CDR3 in amino acids: CASSEQSTDTQYF. For the CDR3, the DNA is TGTGCCAGCAGTGAACAGAGCACAGATACGCAGTATTTT.